Listed below are T cell receptor beta chains from one sample, sequenced in a study of shared clonotypes between healthy human individuals. Repertoires were generated with immunoSEQ multiplex PCR, while TCRdb's copy carries only in-frame clones and drops some. The sample holds about 1 million clones, about 74% seen once. The sequenced material came from memory CD4+ T cells sorted from blood. These receptors were obtained from a man between 18 and 29 years old in good health. Each CDR3 is given with its conserved first and last residue. Each record gives: J gene, V gene, D gene, clone size, CDR3 protein, CDR3 DNA. The D gene is left open where the match is weak. Some rows have no size entry. The others give once, few or many, or a class for an expanded clone.

j_gene: TRBJ1-1; v_gene: TRBV6-5; d_gene: TRBD1; abundance: .; CDR3aa: CASSNTGVQAFF; CDR3nt: TGTGCCAGCAGTAACACAGGGGTTCAAGCTTTCTTT
j_gene: TRBJ1-6; v_gene: TRBV7-8; d_gene: TRBD1; abundance: once; CDR3aa: CASSLIGTGEGNSPLHF; CDR3nt: TGTGCCAGCAGCCTGATAGGGACAGGGGAGGGAAATTCACCCCTCCACTTT
j_gene: TRBJ2-7; v_gene: TRBV4-1; d_gene: TRBD2; abundance: .; CDR3aa: CASSQVGTSGAFYEQYF; CDR3nt: TGCGCCAGCAGCCAAGTGGGGACTAGCGGGGCCTTCTACGAGCAGTACTTC
j_gene: TRBJ1-5; v_gene: TRBV19; d_gene: TRBD1; abundance: .; CDR3aa: CASSPGQVGNQPQHF; CDR3nt: TGTGCCAGTAGTCCAGGACAGGTCGGCAATCAGCCCCAGCATTTT
j_gene: TRBJ1-2; v_gene: TRBV7-2; d_gene: TRBD1; abundance: .; CDR3aa: CASSYRDRGIYGYTF; CDR3nt: TGTGCCAGCAGTTACCGGGACAGGGGAATCTATGGCTACACCTTC
j_gene: TRBJ2-4; v_gene: TRBV6-1; d_gene: .; abundance: .; CDR3aa: CASSEYRARLNIQYF; CDR3nt: TGTGCCAGCAGTGAATATCGGGCCAGGCTAAACATTCAGTACTTC
j_gene: TRBJ2-2; v_gene: TRBV30; d_gene: .; abundance: .; CDR3aa: CAWSVRRGGTGELFF; CDR3nt: TGTGCCTGGAGTGTTCGGAGGGGAGGCACCGGGGAGCTGTTTTTT
j_gene: TRBJ1-4; v_gene: TRBV27; d_gene: .; abundance: .; CDR3aa: CASSLVGNEKLFF; CDR3nt: TGTGCCAGCAGTTTGGTGGGGAATGAAAAACTGTTTTTT
j_gene: TRBJ2-3; v_gene: TRBV6-1; d_gene: .; abundance: .; CDR3aa: CASFKWGSTDTQYF; CDR3nt: TGTGCCAGCTTCAAGTGGGGGAGCACAGATACGCAGTATTTT
j_gene: TRBJ2-5; v_gene: TRBV5-4; d_gene: .; abundance: .; CDR3aa: CASNREGGYQETQYF; CDR3nt: TGTGCCAGCAACCGGGAAGGGGGGTACCAAGAGACCCAGTACTTC
j_gene: TRBJ1-1; v_gene: TRBV11-2; d_gene: TRBD1; abundance: once; CDR3aa: CASSLQGGTEAFF; CDR3nt: TGTGCCAGCAGCTTACAGGGGGGGACTGAAGCTTTCTTT
j_gene: TRBJ2-2; v_gene: TRBV18; d_gene: .; abundance: once; CDR3aa: CASSPPSQNTGELFF; CDR3nt: TGTGCCAGCTCACCACCGTCGCAGAACACCGGGGAGCTGTTTTTT
j_gene: TRBJ2-5; v_gene: TRBV5-1; d_gene: .; abundance: .; CDR3aa: CASSHGPPSLGRETQYF; CDR3nt: TGCGCCAGCAGCCACGGACCACCCTCCCTGGGGCGAGAGACCCAGTACTTC
j_gene: TRBJ2-3; v_gene: TRBV9; d_gene: .; abundance: .; CDR3aa: CASSRTTSTDTQYF; CDR3nt: TGTGCCAGCAGCCGTACCACTAGCACAGATACGCAGTATTTT
j_gene: TRBJ2-2; v_gene: TRBV2; d_gene: .; abundance: .; CDR3aa: CASRLTSTGELFF; CDR3nt: TGTGCCAGCAGGCTGACTAGTACCGGGGAGCTGTTTTTT
j_gene: TRBJ2-1; v_gene: TRBV7-3; d_gene: TRBD2; abundance: .; CDR3aa: CASSSGLARGNEQFF; CDR3nt: TGTGCCAGCAGCTCGGGACTAGCCCGCGGCAATGAGCAGTTCTTC
j_gene: TRBJ2-1; v_gene: TRBV10-3; d_gene: .; abundance: many; CDR3aa: CAISAGLDNEQFF; CDR3nt: TGTGCCATCAGTGCGGGACTCGACAATGAGCAGTTCTTC
j_gene: TRBJ1-5; v_gene: TRBV5-4; d_gene: .; abundance: .; CDR3aa: CASSLGGASQPQHF; CDR3nt: TGTGCCAGCAGCTTGGGGGGCGCCTCTCAGCCCCAGCATTTT
j_gene: TRBJ2-3; v_gene: TRBV18; d_gene: .; abundance: .; CDR3aa: CASSVSGTDTQYF; CDR3nt: TGTGCCAGCTCAGTCTCGGGCACAGATACGCAGTATTTT
j_gene: TRBJ1-1; v_gene: TRBV9; d_gene: .; abundance: .; CDR3aa: CASSGRDLGEAFF; CDR3nt: TGTGCCAGCAGCGGCAGGGATCTAGGAGAAGCTTTCTTT
j_gene: TRBJ1-1; v_gene: TRBV2; d_gene: .; abundance: .; CDR3aa: CASTWGGPNTEAFF; CDR3nt: TGTGCCAGCACCTGGGGGGGACCGAACACTGAAGCTTTCTTT
j_gene: TRBJ2-7; v_gene: TRBV5-4; d_gene: .; abundance: .; CDR3aa: CASSLSLRDEQYF; CDR3nt: TGTGCCAGCAGCTTGAGTCTGAGGGACGAGCAGTACTTC
j_gene: TRBJ2-2; v_gene: TRBV6-5; d_gene: TRBD2; abundance: .; CDR3aa: CASSYQLAGAGGELFF; CDR3nt: TGTGCCAGCAGTTACCAACTCGCGGGAGCGGGCGGGGAGCTGTTTTTT
j_gene: TRBJ1-1; v_gene: TRBV19; d_gene: .; abundance: .; CDR3aa: CASSLGWDTEAFF; CDR3nt: TGTGCCAGTAGTTTGGGTTGGGACACTGAAGCTTTCTTT
j_gene: TRBJ1-2; v_gene: TRBV5-4; d_gene: .; abundance: few; CDR3aa: CASSVGQGKTLGHGYTF; CDR3nt: TGTGCCAGTTCGGTAGGGCAGGGTAAAACTCTCGGCCATGGCTACACCTTC
j_gene: TRBJ2-7; v_gene: TRBV7-9; d_gene: .; abundance: .; CDR3aa: CASSLATRIFSYEQYF; CDR3nt: TGTGCCAGCAGCTTAGCGACCCGTATCTTTTCCTACGAGCAGTACTTC
j_gene: TRBJ1-1; v_gene: TRBV20-1; d_gene: .; abundance: many; CDR3aa: CSAPLLATSSF; CDR3nt: TGCAGTGCGCCCCTTTTAGCGACATCGAGCTTT
j_gene: TRBJ2-3; v_gene: TRBV5-6; d_gene: TRBD1; abundance: .; CDR3aa: CASSDGQAPTDTQYF; CDR3nt: TGTGCCAGCAGCGACGGACAGGCACCCACAGATACGCAGTATTTT
j_gene: TRBJ1-1; v_gene: TRBV30; d_gene: .; abundance: few; CDR3aa: CAWSGWGNTEAFF; CDR3nt: TGTGCCTGGAGTGGTTGGGGGAACACTGAAGCTTTCTTT
j_gene: TRBJ1-6; v_gene: TRBV5-4; d_gene: .; abundance: .; CDR3aa: CASSLGLNNSPLHF; CDR3nt: TGTGCCAGCAGCTTAGGACTGAATAATTCACCCCTCCACTTT
j_gene: TRBJ1-4; v_gene: TRBV21-1; d_gene: .; abundance: .; CDR3aa: CASSKIGVSNEKLFF; CDR3nt: TGTGCCAGCAGCAAAATCGGGGTTTCTAATGAAAAACTGTTTTTT
j_gene: TRBJ1-1; v_gene: TRBV9; d_gene: .; abundance: .; CDR3aa: CASSVGDPNTEAFF; CDR3nt: TGTGCCAGCAGCGTCGGGGACCCGAACACTGAAGCTTTCTTT
j_gene: TRBJ2-3; v_gene: TRBV5-1; d_gene: .; abundance: .; CDR3aa: CASSFKIGTDTQYF; CDR3nt: TGCGCCAGCAGCTTTAAGATAGGCACAGATACGCAGTATTTT
j_gene: TRBJ2-5; v_gene: TRBV5-6; d_gene: .; abundance: .; CDR3aa: CASSPDKPRETQYF; CDR3nt: TGTGCCAGCAGCCCCGACAAGCCACGAGAGACCCAGTACTTC
j_gene: TRBJ1-6; v_gene: TRBV18; d_gene: TRBD1; abundance: .; CDR3aa: CASSDPGQGGSPLHF; CDR3nt: TGTGCCAGCTCAGACCCGGGACAGGGCGGTTCACCCCTCCACTTT
j_gene: TRBJ2-5; v_gene: TRBV4-1; d_gene: TRBD2; abundance: .; CDR3aa: CASSQGPARGGGGAGETQYF; CDR3nt: TGCGCCAGCAGCCAAGGTCCCGCAAGGGGCGGCGGGGGGGCCGGTGAGACCCAGTACTTC
j_gene: TRBJ1-1; v_gene: TRBV19; d_gene: .; abundance: .; CDR3aa: CASSIGAGMGNTEAFF; CDR3nt: TGTGCCAGTAGTATAGGGGCCGGGATGGGGAACACTGAAGCTTTCTTT
j_gene: TRBJ2-3; v_gene: TRBV5-1; d_gene: .; abundance: .; CDR3aa: CASGQKQGTDTQYF; CDR3nt: TGCGCCAGCGGGCAGAAACAGGGTACAGATACGCAGTATTTT
j_gene: TRBJ1-1; v_gene: TRBV7-9; d_gene: .; abundance: many; CDR3aa: CASSRDGNTEAFF; CDR3nt: TGTGCCAGCAGCCGAGACGGAAACACTGAAGCTTTCTTT
j_gene: TRBJ1-2; v_gene: TRBV7-9; d_gene: .; abundance: few; CDR3aa: CASSFGGADYGYTF; CDR3nt: TGTGCCAGCAGCTTCGGAGGGGCGGACTATGGCTACACCTTC
j_gene: TRBJ2-5; v_gene: TRBV6-4; d_gene: TRBD2; abundance: .; CDR3aa: CASSGLAGDQETQYF; CDR3nt: TGTGCCAGCAGTGGTTTAGCGGGAGACCAAGAGACCCAGTACTTC
j_gene: TRBJ2-3; v_gene: TRBV6-5; d_gene: .; abundance: few; CDR3aa: CASSPGISTDTQYF; CDR3nt: TGTGCCAGCAGCCCGGGGATTAGCACAGATACGCAGTATTTT
j_gene: TRBJ2-1; v_gene: TRBV4-2; d_gene: .; abundance: .; CDR3aa: CASSQEAGDSYNEQFF; CDR3nt: TGTGCCAGCAGCCAAGAGGCAGGAGACTCCTACAATGAGCAGTTCTTC
j_gene: TRBJ2-7; v_gene: TRBV4-1; d_gene: .; abundance: few; CDR3aa: CASSHGSYEQYF; CDR3nt: TGCGCCAGCAGCCACGGTTCCTACGAGCAGTACTTC
j_gene: TRBJ1-4; v_gene: TRBV7-9; d_gene: .; abundance: .; CDR3aa: CASSFEVQTINEKLFF; CDR3nt: TGTGCCAGCAGCTTTGAGGTCCAGACTATTAATGAAAAACTGTTTTTT
j_gene: TRBJ2-5; v_gene: TRBV28; d_gene: .; abundance: .; CDR3aa: CASSLGPVSGETQYF; CDR3nt: TGTGCCAGCAGTTTAGGGCCCGTGAGCGGGGAGACCCAGTACTTC
j_gene: TRBJ2-5; v_gene: TRBV28; d_gene: .; abundance: many; CDR3aa: CASGGQWETQYF; CDR3nt: TGTGCCAGCGGAGGGCAGTGGGAGACCCAGTACTTC
j_gene: TRBJ2-1; v_gene: TRBV7-6; d_gene: TRBD1; abundance: .; CDR3aa: CASSSTGGIYNEQFF; CDR3nt: TGTGCCAGCAGCTCAACAGGGGGGATCTACAATGAGCAGTTCTTC
j_gene: TRBJ2-7; v_gene: TRBV11-1; d_gene: TRBD2; abundance: few; CDR3aa: CASSLAGGLYEQYF; CDR3nt: TGTGCCAGCAGCTTGGCGGGGGGGCTCTACGAGCAGTACTTC
j_gene: TRBJ2-3; v_gene: TRBV4-2; d_gene: .; abundance: .; CDR3aa: CASSQELADTDTQYF; CDR3nt: TGTGCCAGCAGCCAAGAGCTCGCGGACACAGATACGCAGTATTTT
j_gene: TRBJ1-6; v_gene: TRBV7-9; d_gene: TRBD1; abundance: .; CDR3aa: CASSPLTGMNNSPLHF; CDR3nt: TGTGCCAGCAGCCCCTTGACAGGGATGAATAATTCACCCCTCCACTTT
j_gene: TRBJ1-3; v_gene: TRBV28; d_gene: .; abundance: once; CDR3aa: CASSLPGNTIYF; CDR3nt: TGTGCCAGCAGTCTGCCGGGAAACACCATATATTTT
j_gene: TRBJ1-2; v_gene: TRBV20-1; d_gene: .; abundance: few; CDR3aa: CSAARDRHTF; CDR3nt: TGCAGTGCTGCCCGGGACCGCCATACCTTC
j_gene: TRBJ1-5; v_gene: TRBV9; d_gene: .; abundance: .; CDR3aa: CASSVAFCPDILSNQPQHF; CDR3nt: TGTGCCAGCAGCGTAGCTTTTTGCCCGGACATACTAAGCAATCAGCCCCAGCATTTT
j_gene: TRBJ2-5; v_gene: TRBV2; d_gene: .; abundance: .; CDR3aa: CASNRGKETQYF; CDR3nt: TGTGCCAGCAACCGGGGGAAAGAGACCCAGTACTTC
j_gene: TRBJ2-3; v_gene: TRBV11-2; d_gene: .; abundance: few; CDR3aa: CASSLDRLDGADTQYF; CDR3nt: TGTGCCAGCAGCCTCGACCGACTAGATGGTGCAGATACGCAGTATTTT
j_gene: TRBJ2-7; v_gene: TRBV28; d_gene: .; abundance: .; CDR3aa: CASSLFGPTSYEQYF; CDR3nt: TGTGCCAGCAGTTTATTCGGACCGACCTCCTACGAGCAGTACTTC
j_gene: TRBJ1-4; v_gene: TRBV18; d_gene: TRBD1; abundance: .; CDR3aa: CASSPRDRDEKLFF; CDR3nt: TGTGCCAGCTCGCCCCGGGACAGAGATGAAAAACTGTTTTTT
j_gene: TRBJ2-5; v_gene: TRBV5-5; d_gene: .; abundance: .; CDR3aa: CASSESRDPGRETQYF; CDR3nt: TGTGCCAGCAGCGAAAGCCGGGACCCCGGCCGGGAGACCCAATACTTC